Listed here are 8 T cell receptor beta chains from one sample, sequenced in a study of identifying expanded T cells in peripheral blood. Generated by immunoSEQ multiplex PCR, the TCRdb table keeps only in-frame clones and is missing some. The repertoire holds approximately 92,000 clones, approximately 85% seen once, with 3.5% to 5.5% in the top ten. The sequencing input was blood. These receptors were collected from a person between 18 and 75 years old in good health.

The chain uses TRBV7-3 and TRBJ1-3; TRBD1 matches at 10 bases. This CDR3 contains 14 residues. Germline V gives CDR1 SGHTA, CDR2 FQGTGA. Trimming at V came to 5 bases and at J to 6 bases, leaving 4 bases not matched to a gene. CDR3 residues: CASSRGTGENTIYF. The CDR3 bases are TGTGCCAGCAGCCGGGGGACAGGGGAAAACACCATATATTTT.

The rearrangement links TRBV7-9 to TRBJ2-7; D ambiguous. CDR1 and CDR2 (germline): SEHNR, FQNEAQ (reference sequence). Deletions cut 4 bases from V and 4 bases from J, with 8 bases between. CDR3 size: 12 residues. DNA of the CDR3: TGTGCCAGCAGCTCGACGGGTTACGAGCAGTACTTC. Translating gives CASSSTGYEQYF. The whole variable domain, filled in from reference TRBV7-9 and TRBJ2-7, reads DTGVSQNPRHKITKRGQNVTFRCDPISEHNRLYWYRQTLGQGPEFLTYFQNEAQLEKSRLLSDRFSAERPKGSFSTLEIQRTEQGDSAMYLCASSSTGYEQYFGPGTRLTVT.

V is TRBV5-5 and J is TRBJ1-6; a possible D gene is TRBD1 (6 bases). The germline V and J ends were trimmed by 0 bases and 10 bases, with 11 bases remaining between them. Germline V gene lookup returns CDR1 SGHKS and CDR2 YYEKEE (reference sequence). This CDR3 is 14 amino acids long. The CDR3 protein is CASSLGDTSSPLHF. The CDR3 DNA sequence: TGTGCCAGCAGCTTGGGGGACACGTCCTCACCCCTCCACTTT.

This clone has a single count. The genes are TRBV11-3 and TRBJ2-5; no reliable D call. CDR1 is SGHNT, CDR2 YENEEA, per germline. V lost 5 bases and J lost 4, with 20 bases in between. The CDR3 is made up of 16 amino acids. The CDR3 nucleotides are TGTGCCAGCAGCCAACCCGGTGACGAATGGGGAGAGACCCAGTACTTC. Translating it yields CASSQPGDEWGETQYF.

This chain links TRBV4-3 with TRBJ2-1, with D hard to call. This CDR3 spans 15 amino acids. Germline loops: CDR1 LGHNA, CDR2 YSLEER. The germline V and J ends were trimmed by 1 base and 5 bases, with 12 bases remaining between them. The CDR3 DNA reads TGCGCCAGCAGCCAAGCCTCTGGACGCAACAATGAGCAGTTCTTC. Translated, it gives CASSQASGRNNEQFF.

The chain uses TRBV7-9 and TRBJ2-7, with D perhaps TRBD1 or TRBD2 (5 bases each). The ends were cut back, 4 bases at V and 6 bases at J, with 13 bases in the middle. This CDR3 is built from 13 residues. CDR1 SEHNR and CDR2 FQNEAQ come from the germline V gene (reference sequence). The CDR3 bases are TGTGCCAGCAGCTCGCCCGGGACGGCCGAGCAGTACTTC. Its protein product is CASSSPGTAEQYF. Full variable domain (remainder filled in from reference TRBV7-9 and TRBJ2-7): DTGVSQNPRHKITKRGQNVTFRCDPISEHNRLYWYRQTLGQGPEFLTYFQNEAQLEKSRLLSDRFSAERPKGSFSTLEIQRTEQGDSAMYLCASSSPGTAEQYFGPGTRLTVT.

The CDR3 here is CASSLFPHENTEAFF. CDR3 DNA sequence: TGTGCCAGCAGCTTATTTCCCCATGAGAACACTGAAGCTTTCTTT. The genes are TRBV7-9 and TRBJ1-1; D unclear. CDR1 SEHNR and CDR2 FQNEAQ come from the germline V gene (reference sequence). V was shortened by 2 bases and J by 1 base, with 11 bases between the two germline ends. The CDR3 runs 15 residues. The full variable domain, in which reference TRBV7-9 and TRBJ1-1 provide the parts outside the CDR3, is DTGVSQNPRHKITKRGQNVTFRCDPISEHNRLYWYRQTLGQGPEFLTYFQNEAQLEKSRLLSDRFSAERPKGSFSTLEIQRTEQGDSAMYLCASSLFPHENTEAFFGQGTRLTVV.

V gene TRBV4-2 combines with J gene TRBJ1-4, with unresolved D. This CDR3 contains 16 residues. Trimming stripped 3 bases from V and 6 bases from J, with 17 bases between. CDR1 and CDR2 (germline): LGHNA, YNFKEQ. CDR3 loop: CASSQGRGVVDEKLFF. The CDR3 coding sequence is TGTGCCAGCAGCCAGGGTCGGGGAGTTGTAGATGAAAAACTGTTTTTT.